The 3 T cell receptor beta chains below were found in one sample sequenced in a study of post-analysis software for immune sequencing data. TCR beta cDNA libraries had unique molecular identifiers. One entry per CDR3 protein results from TCRdb running MiXCR on the PCR reads. The sample yields hundreds of thousands of distinct CDR3 sequences, 25% to 30% seen once. Their target antigens are unknown. Study-wide results and limits: Patients used five TRBV segments, including TRBV5-6, TRBV5-1 and TRBV20-1, more often than controls.

Sequencing was performed on blood. These receptors originate from a girl aged 5 to 17 with multiple sclerosis.

To note about this clonotype: A much larger clone is a single base away; this may be a read error. The rearrangement links TRBV9 to TRBJ1-4, with a weak D call TRBD1 (5 bases). CDR3 length: 15 amino acids. Per germline, CDR1 SGDLS and CDR2 YYNGEE. As DNA, the CDR3 is TGTGCCAGCAGCGTAGGGGGGACGAATGGCGAAAAACGGTTTTTT. This encodes CASSVGGTNGEKRFF.

This clonotype has only a few counts. The chain carries TRBV6-5 and TRBJ2-1, with a possible D match to TRBD2 (6 bases). The germline V gene encodes CDR1 MNHEY and CDR2 SVGAGI. Deletions cut 5 bases from V and 6 bases from J, with 20 bases between. CDR3 length equals 16 residues. CDR3 DNA sequence: TGTGCCAGCAGTCACGAAATAACTAGCTCGGGCAATGAGCAGTTCTTC. Translation gives CASSHEITSSGNEQFF.

This clonotype was seen a few times. This chain connects TRBV20-1 to TRBJ2-1; 9 bases are a match to TRBD1. The germline V gene has CDR1 DFQATT and CDR2 SNEGSKA (reference sequence). This CDR3 contains 15 residues. J was trimmed by 8 bases and V by 5 bases; bases with no gene match: 13. The CDR3 region is CSAPERDRALDEQFF. The CDR3 coding sequence is TGCAGTGCTCCTGAACGGGACAGGGCCCTGGATGAGCAGTTCTTC.